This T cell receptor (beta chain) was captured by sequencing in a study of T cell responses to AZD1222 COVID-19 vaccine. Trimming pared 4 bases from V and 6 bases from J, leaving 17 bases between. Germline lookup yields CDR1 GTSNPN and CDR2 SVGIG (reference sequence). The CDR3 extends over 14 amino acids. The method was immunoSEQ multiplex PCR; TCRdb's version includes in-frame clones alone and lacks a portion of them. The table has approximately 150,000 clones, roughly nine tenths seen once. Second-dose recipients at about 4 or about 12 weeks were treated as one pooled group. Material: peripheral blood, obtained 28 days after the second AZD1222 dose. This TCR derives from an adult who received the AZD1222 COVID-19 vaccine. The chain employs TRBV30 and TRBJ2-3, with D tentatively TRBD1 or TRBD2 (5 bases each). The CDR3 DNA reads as TGTGCCTGGAATCCGGGACCGCGAGGCGATACGCAGTATTTT. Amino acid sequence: CAWNPGPRGDTQYF.